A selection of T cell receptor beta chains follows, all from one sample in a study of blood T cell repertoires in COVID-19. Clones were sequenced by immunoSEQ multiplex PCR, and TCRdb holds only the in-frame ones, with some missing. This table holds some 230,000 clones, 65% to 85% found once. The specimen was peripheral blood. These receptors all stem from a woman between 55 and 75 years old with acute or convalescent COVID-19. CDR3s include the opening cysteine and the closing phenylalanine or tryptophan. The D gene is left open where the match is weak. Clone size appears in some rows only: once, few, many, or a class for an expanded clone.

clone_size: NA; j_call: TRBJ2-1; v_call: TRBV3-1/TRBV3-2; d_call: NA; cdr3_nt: TGTGCCAGCAGCCAAGATCTAGTAACCAATGAGCAGTTCTTC; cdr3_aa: CASSQDLVTNEQFF
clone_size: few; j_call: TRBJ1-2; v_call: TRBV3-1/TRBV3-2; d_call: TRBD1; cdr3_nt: TGTGCCAGCAGCCCAAATGGACAGGGGGCGCTTGGCTACACCTTC; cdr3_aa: CASSPNGQGALGYTF
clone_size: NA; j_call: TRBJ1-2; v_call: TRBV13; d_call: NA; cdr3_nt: TGTGCCAGCAGCTTTGGACAGTATGGCTACACCTTC; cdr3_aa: CASSFGQYGYTF
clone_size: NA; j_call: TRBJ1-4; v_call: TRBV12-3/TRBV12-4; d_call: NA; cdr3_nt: TGTGCCAGCAGCCCCGGACAGGAAAAACTGTTTTTT; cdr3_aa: CASSPGQEKLFF
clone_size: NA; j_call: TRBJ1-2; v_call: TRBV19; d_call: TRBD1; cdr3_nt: TGTGCCAGTAGTTCGGGACAGGGGAGCCGTGGCTACACCTTC; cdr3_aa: CASSSGQGSRGYTF
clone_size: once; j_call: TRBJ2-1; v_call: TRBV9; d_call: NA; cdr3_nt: TGTGCCAGCAGCGTAGGCGGCCAGTACAATGAGCAGTTCTTC; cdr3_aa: CASSVGGQYNEQFF
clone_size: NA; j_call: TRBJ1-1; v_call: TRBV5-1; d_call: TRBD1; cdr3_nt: TGCGCCAGCAGCTTGGGACAGGGAAGACGGACTGAAGCTTTCTTT; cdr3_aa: CASSLGQGRRTEAFF
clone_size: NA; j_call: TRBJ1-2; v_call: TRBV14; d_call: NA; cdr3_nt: TGTGCCAGCAGCCAAGGTATGACAGGAGGCTACTATGGCTACACCTTC; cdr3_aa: CASSQGMTGGYYGYTF
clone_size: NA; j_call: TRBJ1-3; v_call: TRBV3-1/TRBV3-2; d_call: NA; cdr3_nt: TGTGCCAGCAGCCAAGAAGGGGGAAGTGGAAACACCATATATTTT; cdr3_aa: CASSQEGGSGNTIYF
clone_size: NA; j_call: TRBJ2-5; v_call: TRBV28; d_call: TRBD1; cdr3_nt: TGTGCCAGCAGTTCACCGGGACAGGGTCGAGAGACCCAGTACTTC; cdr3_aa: CASSSPGQGRETQYF
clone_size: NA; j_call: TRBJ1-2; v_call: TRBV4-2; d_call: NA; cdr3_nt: TGTGCCAGCAGCCAACTACAGGGTTCGTTCTATGGCTACACCTTC; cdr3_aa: CASSQLQGSFYGYTF
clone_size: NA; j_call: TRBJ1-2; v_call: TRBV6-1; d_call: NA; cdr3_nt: TGTGCCAGCAGTGACCGCGGGTTCTATGGCTACACCTTC; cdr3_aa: CASSDRGFYGYTF
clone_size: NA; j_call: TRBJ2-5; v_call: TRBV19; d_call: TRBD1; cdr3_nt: TGTGCCAGTAGTGGCCGGACAGGGGCGACGCGGGAGACCCAGTACTTC; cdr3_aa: CASSGRTGATRETQYF
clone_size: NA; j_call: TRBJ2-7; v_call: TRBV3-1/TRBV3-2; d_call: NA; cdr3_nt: TGTGCCAGCCGGGACTCAGCCTCCTACGAGCAGTACTTC; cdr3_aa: CASRDSASYEQYF
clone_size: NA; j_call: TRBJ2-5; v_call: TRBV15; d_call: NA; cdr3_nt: TGTGCCACCAGCAGAGATGGGGGACATGTGACCCAGTACTTC; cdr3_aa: CATSRDGGHVTQYF
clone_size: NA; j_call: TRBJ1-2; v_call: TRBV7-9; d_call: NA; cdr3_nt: TGTGCCAGCAGCTTAGAGCGGGGGCGAGGGTTCTATGGCTACACCTTC; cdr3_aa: CASSLERGRGFYGYTF
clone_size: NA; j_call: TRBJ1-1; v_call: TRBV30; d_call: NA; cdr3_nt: TGTGCCTGGAGTGCAGGGATAGGAACTGAAGCTTTCTTT; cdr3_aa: CAWSAGIGTEAFF
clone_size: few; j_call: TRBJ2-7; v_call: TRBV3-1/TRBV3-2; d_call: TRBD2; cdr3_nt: TGTGCCAGCAGCCAGCGACTAGCGGGAGAGCAGTACTTC; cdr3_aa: CASSQRLAGEQYF
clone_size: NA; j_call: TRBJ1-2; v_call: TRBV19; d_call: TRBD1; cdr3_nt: TGTGCCAGTAGTCCTTACGCCTTGACAGGGACATCCAACTATGGCTACACCTTC; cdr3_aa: CASSPYALTGTSNYGYTF